A selection of T cell receptor beta chains follows, all from one sample in a study of T-cell memory formation after mild COVID-19. TCRdb fed the 5' RACE reads into MiXCR, producing one record per CDR3 protein. The table lists about 320,000 distinct CDR3 sequences, approximately 15% of them singletons, with 20% to 25% in the top ten. Sequencing used PBMCs or a T cell subset sorted from them (not recorded which). Receptors originate from a man aged 18 to 29 who had mild COVID-19 (a few samples of this study predate the infection). Cell type and time point are not known. CDR3s include the opening cysteine and the closing phenylalanine or tryptophan. Each record gives: V gene, CDR3 length, D gene, clone size, J gene, CDR3 DNA, CDR3 protein. D genes are given only for firm matches. Only some rows state a clone size, as once, few, many or a class for expanded clones.

TRBV20-1	14	TRBD1	.	TRBJ2-1	TGCAGTGCCCTCGGACAGGGGCCTTACAATGAGCAGTTCTTC	CSALGQGPYNEQFF
TRBV4-3	18	TRBD1	.	TRBJ1-5	TGCGCCAGCAGCCAAGAAGGAGGGACAGGGGGCTCGCTTCAGCCCCAGCATTTT	CASSQEGGTGGSLQPQHF
TRBV9	15	TRBD1	.	TRBJ2-5	TGTGCCAGCAGCGTAATCGGACAGGTCGGCGAGACCCAGTACTTC	CASSVIGQVGETQYF
TRBV6-4	14	.	few	TRBJ2-1	TGTGCCAGCAGTGACTCGCCGGGTTACAATGAGCAGTTCTTC	CASSDSPGYNEQFF
TRBV7-2	14	TRBD1	many	TRBJ2-5	TGTGCCAGCAGCTTCCCGGACAGGGGAGAGACCCAGTACTTC	CASSFPDRGETQYF
TRBV7-2	14	TRBD2	few	TRBJ2-2	TGTGCCAGCAGCCGTACTAGCGGCACCGGGGAGCTGTTTTTT	CASSRTSGTGELFF
TRBV4-1	14	.	.	TRBJ1-2	TGCGCCAGCAGCCAAGTAGGAGGGCACTATGGCTACACCTTC	CASSQVGGHYGYTF
TRBV12-3/TRBV12-4	14	TRBD1	few	TRBJ1-2	TGTGCCAGCAGTGCCCGGGACAGGGTTGATGGCTACACCTTC	CASSARDRVDGYTF
TRBV7-9	15	.	.	TRBJ2-7	TGTGCCAGCAGCTTGCGCCCCCCCGACAACTACGAGCAGTACTTC	CASSLRPPDNYEQYF
TRBV7-9	15	.	.	TRBJ2-3	TGTGCCAGCAGCAAAATCGGACTGAGCACAGATACGCAGTATTTT	CASSKIGLSTDTQYF
TRBV7-2	13	TRBD2	.	TRBJ2-1	TGTGCCACCGCACCTAGCGGGATCGATGAGCAGTTCTTC	CATAPSGIDEQFF
TRBV4-1	17	.	few	TRBJ1-3	TGCGCCAGCAGCCAACCCCCCGGAACAGCTACTGGAAACACCATATATTTT	CASSQPPGTATGNTIYF
TRBV2	13	.	few	TRBJ1-1	TGTGCCAGCAGTGTCGACACGAACACTGAAGCTTTCTTT	CASSVDTNTEAFF
TRBV6-2/TRBV6-3	15	TRBD2	.	TRBJ2-3	TGTGCCAGCAGTTCCGGGACTAGCGGGGCGGGTACGCAGTATTTT	CASSSGTSGAGTQYF
TRBV20-1	12	TRBD1	.	TRBJ1-2	TGCAGTGCTACAGGGACAGGGGATGCCTACACCTTC	CSATGTGDAYTF
TRBV7-2	12	.	few	TRBJ2-7	TGTGCCAGCAGCCGCGGAGTGACCGGGCAGTACTTC	CASSRGVTGQYF
TRBV20-1	15	TRBD2	.	TRBJ2-3	TGCAGTGCTAGAGATCCAGCGGGGGGAGTAGATACGCAGTATTTT	CSARDPAGGVDTQYF
TRBV20-1	15	.	.	TRBJ1-3	TGCAGTGCTAGCCGTTCCGACAGGTCGCCAAACACCATATATTTT	CSASRSDRSPNTIYF
TRBV5-1	13	.	few	TRBJ2-4	TGCGCCAGCAGCCCCTCGGCAGGGCACATTCAGTACTTC	CASSPSAGHIQYF
TRBV7-2	13	.	.	TRBJ2-1	TGTGCCAGCAGCTCCGGGACTCTAAATGAGCAGTTCTTC	CASSSGTLNEQFF
TRBV6-6	15	TRBD1	.	TRBJ1-2	TGTGCCAGCAGTACGGCCCCGGGACAGGGGTATGGCTACACCTTC	CASSTAPGQGYGYTF
TRBV6-2/TRBV6-3	13	.	.	TRBJ1-5	TGTGCCAGCACCCCCACGTTCGGTCAGCCCCAGCATTTT	CASTPTFGQPQHF
TRBV24-1	17	.	many	TRBJ2-1	TGTGCCACCAGTGATTATCCCCGGGGAGCCTCCTACAATGAGCAGTTCTTC	CATSDYPRGASYNEQFF
TRBV10-1	16	TRBD1	few	TRBJ2-7	TGCGCCAGCAGTGAGGGGGACGGGACAGGGGTCCACGAGCAGTACTTC	CASSEGDGTGVHEQYF
TRBV30	10	.	.	TRBJ2-3	TGTGCCTGGGGGGGCGATACGCAGTATTTT	CAWGGDTQYF
TRBV7-2	14	.	.	TRBJ2-1	TGTGCCAGCAGCTCCCTGGGCTCCTACAATGAGCAGTTCTTC	CASSSLGSYNEQFF
TRBV5-4	13	.	many	TRBJ2-1	TGTGCCAGCAGCTCCTATGAGGCGTTTGGGCAGTTCTTC	CASSSYEAFGQFF
TRBV5-5	13	TRBD1	many	TRBJ2-5	TGTGCCAGCAGACCTACAGGGGTAGAGACCCAGTACTTC	CASRPTGVETQYF
TRBV7-3	15	TRBD1	.	TRBJ2-3	TGTGCCAGCAGCTTACTGGGACAGGGGGCAGATACGCAGTATTTT	CASSLLGQGADTQYF
TRBV11-2	15	.	many	TRBJ1-5	TGTGCCAGCAGCTTAGTGGGGTCAGGGGATCAGCCCCAGCATTTT	CASSLVGSGDQPQHF
TRBV12-3/TRBV12-4	16	.	.	TRBJ1-5	TGTGCCAGCAGTTTAGGTGTCAGGGGTTATTTCCAGCCCCAGCATTTT	CASSLGVRGYFQPQHF
TRBV27	14	.	.	TRBJ2-2	TGTGCCAGCAGTTTACAGGCGCGCACCGGGGAGCTGTTTTTT	CASSLQARTGELFF
TRBV4-3	13	TRBD1	few	TRBJ1-2	TGCGCCAGCAGCCAAGATTCAGGGGGTGGCTACACCTTC	CASSQDSGGGYTF
TRBV20-1	11	.	.	TRBJ1-2	TGCAGTGTCAGAGGGGAACGGTCCCTCACCTTC	CSVRGERSLTF
TRBV6-8	11	TRBD2	few	TRBJ2-7	TGTGCCAGTGGGAGGGCGGGGGAGCAGTACTTC	CASGRAGEQYF